This record concerns one T cell receptor (beta chain) sequence. Its matching antigen is unknown. Points from the study as a whole: Tumor Treg TCRs overlapped most with tumor naive CD4+ cells. The TCR gene usage of tumor memory CD4+ T cells clustered together with blood and lymph node memory CD4+ cells and with lymph node naive CD4+ cells.

Constant-region reverse primers amplified full-length variable regions, followed by semi-nested Nested Universal Primer A PCR. TCRdb re-derived calls from the 5' RACE reads in MiXCR, one entry per CDR3 protein. The sample has about 54,000 distinct CDR3 sequences; about a sixth are singletons. This CDR3 is 14 amino acids long. Germline lookup yields CDR1 MDHEN and CDR2 SYDVKM. The clonotype was recovered from a female donor with breast cancer. The sequencing sample was made of naive CD4+ T cells sorted from blood. Specified subset: naive CD4+ T cells, CD4+CD45RA+CD25-. V is TRBV28 and J is TRBJ1-2, with 11 bases lining up with TRBD1. CDR3 nucleotide sequence: TGTGCAATCGGGACAGGGGGATTTCGATATGGCTACACCTTC. This codes for CAIGTGGFRYGYTF.